Listed below are T cell receptor beta chains from one sample, sequenced in a study of response to subunit inactivated influenza vaccine. TCRdb processed the RT-PCR reads anew with MiXCR; each CDR3 protein has one entry. Among 530,000 or so distinct CDR3 sequences listed, about 25% were seen once. Material: CD4+ T cells sorted from PBMCs, obtained roughly 5 days after vaccination. The receptor source for this set is a man aged 45-65 years who received an inactivated influenza vaccine. Both conserved end residues are part of each CDR3. The D gene is left open where the match is weak. Part of the rows lack a size; the others show once, few, many or a class for expanded clones.

d_call: -; v_call: TRBV20-1; j_call: TRBJ2-7; clone_size: few; cdr3_length: 19; cdr3_aa: CSATTLPGPNLPMGYEQYF; cdr3_nt: TGCAGTGCTACTACCTTACCGGGACCGAATCTACCTATGGGTTACGAGCAGTACTTC
d_call: -; v_call: TRBV4-2; j_call: TRBJ2-7; clone_size: -; cdr3_length: 16; cdr3_aa: CASTLHITGRAYEQYF; cdr3_nt: TGTGCCAGCACCCTCCACATCACAGGGCGAGCCTACGAGCAGTACTTC
d_call: -; v_call: TRBV3-1; j_call: TRBJ2-1; clone_size: -; cdr3_length: 15; cdr3_aa: CASSQGTYSYNEQFF; cdr3_nt: TGTGCCAGCAGCCAGGGGACTTATTCCTACAATGAGCAGTTCTTC
d_call: -; v_call: TRBV20-1; j_call: TRBJ2-2; clone_size: few; cdr3_length: 15; cdr3_aa: CSAKGVDTNTGELFF; cdr3_nt: TGCAGTGCTAAGGGTGTTGATACGAACACCGGGGAGCTGTTTTTT
d_call: TRBD1; v_call: TRBV7-7; j_call: TRBJ2-1; clone_size: -; cdr3_length: 16; cdr3_aa: CASSPLAGTGIDEQFF; cdr3_nt: TGTGCTAGCAGCCCCCTAGCCGGGACAGGGATCGATGAGCAGTTCTTC
d_call: TRBD1; v_call: TRBV11-1; j_call: TRBJ2-1; clone_size: few; cdr3_length: 13; cdr3_aa: CASSSTGAHEQFF; cdr3_nt: TGTGCCAGCAGCTCCACAGGGGCTCATGAGCAGTTCTTC
d_call: TRBD2; v_call: TRBV20-1; j_call: TRBJ2-7; clone_size: few; cdr3_length: 14; cdr3_aa: CSAAPGTRSDEQYF; cdr3_nt: TGCAGTGCCGCCCCCGGGACTAGGTCAGACGAGCAGTACTTC
d_call: TRBD1; v_call: TRBV9; j_call: TRBJ1-5; clone_size: -; cdr3_length: 16; cdr3_aa: CASSVGTGGSNQPQHF; cdr3_nt: TGTGCCAGCAGCGTAGGGACAGGGGGGAGCAATCAGCCCCAGCATTTT
d_call: TRBD2; v_call: TRBV18; j_call: TRBJ2-3; clone_size: few; cdr3_length: 16; cdr3_aa: CASSPPPGLATDTQYF; cdr3_nt: TGTGCCAGCTCACCACCTCCGGGACTAGCCACAGATACGCAGTATTTT
d_call: -; v_call: TRBV5-1; j_call: TRBJ2-1; clone_size: -; cdr3_length: 17; cdr3_aa: CASSLESGHSSYNEQFF; cdr3_nt: TGCGCCAGCAGCTTGGAGAGCGGGCATAGCTCCTACAATGAGCAGTTCTTC
d_call: -; v_call: TRBV5-1; j_call: TRBJ2-6; clone_size: -; cdr3_length: 17; cdr3_aa: CASSAGSGAGGANVLTF; cdr3_nt: TGCGCCAGCAGCGCGGGCTCGGGGGCAGGGGGGGCCAACGTCCTGACTTTC